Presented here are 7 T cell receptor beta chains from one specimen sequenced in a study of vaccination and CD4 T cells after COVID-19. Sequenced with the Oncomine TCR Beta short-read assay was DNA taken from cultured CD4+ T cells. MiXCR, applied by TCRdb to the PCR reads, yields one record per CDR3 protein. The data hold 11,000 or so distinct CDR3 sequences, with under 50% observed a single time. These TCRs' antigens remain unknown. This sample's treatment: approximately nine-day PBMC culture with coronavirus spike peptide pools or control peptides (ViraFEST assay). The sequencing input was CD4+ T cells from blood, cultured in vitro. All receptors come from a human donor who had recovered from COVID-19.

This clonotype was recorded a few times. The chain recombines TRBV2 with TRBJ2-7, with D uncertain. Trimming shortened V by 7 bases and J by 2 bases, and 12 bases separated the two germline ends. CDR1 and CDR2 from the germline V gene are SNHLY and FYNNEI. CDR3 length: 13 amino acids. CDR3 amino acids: CASTEWFAYEQYF. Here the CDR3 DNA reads TGTGCCAGCACCGAGTGGTTCGCCTACGAGCAGTACTTC. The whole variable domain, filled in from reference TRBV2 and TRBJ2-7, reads EPEVTQTPSHQVTQMGQEVILRCVPISNHLYFYWYRQILGQKVEFLVSFYNNEISEKSEIFDDQFSVERPDGSNFTLKIRSTKLEDSAMYFCASTEWFAYEQYFGPGTRLTVT.

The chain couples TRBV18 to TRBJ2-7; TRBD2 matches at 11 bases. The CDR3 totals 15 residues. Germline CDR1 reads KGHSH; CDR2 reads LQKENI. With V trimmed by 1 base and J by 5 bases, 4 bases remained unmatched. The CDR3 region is CASSPLAGGPHEQYF. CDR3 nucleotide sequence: TGTGCCAGCTCACCACTAGCGGGAGGGCCCCACGAGCAGTACTTC.

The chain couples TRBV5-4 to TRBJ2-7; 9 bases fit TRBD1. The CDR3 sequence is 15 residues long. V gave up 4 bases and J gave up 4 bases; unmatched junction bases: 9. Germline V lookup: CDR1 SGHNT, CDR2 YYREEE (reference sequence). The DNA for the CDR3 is TGTGCCAGCAGCCTATCCGGGACAGGGTCGTACGAGCAGTACTTC. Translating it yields CASSLSGTGSYEQYF.

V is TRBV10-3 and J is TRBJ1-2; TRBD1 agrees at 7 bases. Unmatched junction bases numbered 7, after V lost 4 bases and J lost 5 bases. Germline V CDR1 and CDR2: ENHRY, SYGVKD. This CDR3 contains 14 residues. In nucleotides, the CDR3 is TGTGCCATCAGTGCCGAGGGACAGAGTTATGGCTACACCTTC. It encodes CAISAEGQSYGYTF.

CDR3 sequence (DNA): TGCAGTGCTAGTACCAGGGTGGGCGAGACCCAGTACTTC. Encoded protein: CSASTRVGETQYF. V gene TRBV20-1 combines with J gene TRBJ2-5, with D possibly TRBD1 on 5 matching bases. CDR3 length: 13 residues. CDR1 DFQATT and CDR2 SNEGSKA come from the germline V gene (reference sequence). V lost 3 bases and J lost 5, with 13 bases in between.

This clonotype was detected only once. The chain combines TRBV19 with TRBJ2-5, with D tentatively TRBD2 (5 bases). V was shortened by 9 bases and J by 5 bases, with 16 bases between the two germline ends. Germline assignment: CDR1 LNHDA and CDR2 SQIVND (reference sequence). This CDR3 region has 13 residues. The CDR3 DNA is TGTGCCAGCTCGGACTTCTTGAGGGAGACCCAGTACTTC. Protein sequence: CASSDFLRETQYF.

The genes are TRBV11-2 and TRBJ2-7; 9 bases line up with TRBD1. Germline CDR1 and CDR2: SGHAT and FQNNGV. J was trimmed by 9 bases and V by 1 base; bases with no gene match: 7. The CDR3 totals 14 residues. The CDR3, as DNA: TGTGCCAGCAGCTTAGGGAGGGGACAGGGAGGGCAGTACTTC. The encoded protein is CASSLGRGQGGQYF.